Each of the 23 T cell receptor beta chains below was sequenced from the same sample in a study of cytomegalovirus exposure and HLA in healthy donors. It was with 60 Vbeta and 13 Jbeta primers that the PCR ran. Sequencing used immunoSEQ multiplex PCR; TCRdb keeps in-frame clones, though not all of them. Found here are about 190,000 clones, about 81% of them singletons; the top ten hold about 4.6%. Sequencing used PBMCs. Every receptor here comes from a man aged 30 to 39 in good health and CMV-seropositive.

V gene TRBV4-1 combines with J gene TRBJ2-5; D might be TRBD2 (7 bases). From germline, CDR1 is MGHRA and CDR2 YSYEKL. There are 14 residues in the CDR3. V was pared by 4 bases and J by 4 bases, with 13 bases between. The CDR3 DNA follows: TGCGCCAGCAGCCGTACGGGGGGCCGAGAGACCCAGTACTTC. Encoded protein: CASSRTGGRETQYF.

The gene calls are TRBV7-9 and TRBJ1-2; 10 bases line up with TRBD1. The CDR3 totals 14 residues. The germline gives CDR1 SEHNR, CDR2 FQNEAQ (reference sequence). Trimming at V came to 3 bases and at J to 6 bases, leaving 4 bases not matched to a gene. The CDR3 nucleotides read TGTGCCAGCAGCTTGGGGACAGGGGAGGATGGCTACACCTTC. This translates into CASSLGTGEDGYTF.

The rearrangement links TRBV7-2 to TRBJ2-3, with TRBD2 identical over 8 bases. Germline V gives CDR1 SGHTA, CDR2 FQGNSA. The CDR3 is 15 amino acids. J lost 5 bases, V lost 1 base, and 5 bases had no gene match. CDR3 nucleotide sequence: TGTGCCAGCAGCTTAGGCGGGAGGCGGGGAGATACGCAGTATTTT. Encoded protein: CASSLGGRRGDTQYF.

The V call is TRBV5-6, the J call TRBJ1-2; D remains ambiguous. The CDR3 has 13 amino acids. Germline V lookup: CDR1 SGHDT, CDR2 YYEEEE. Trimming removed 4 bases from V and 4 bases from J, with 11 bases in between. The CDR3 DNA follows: TGTGCCAGCAGCCTCGATGGAGTCTATGGCTACACCTTC. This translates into CASSLDGVYGYTF.

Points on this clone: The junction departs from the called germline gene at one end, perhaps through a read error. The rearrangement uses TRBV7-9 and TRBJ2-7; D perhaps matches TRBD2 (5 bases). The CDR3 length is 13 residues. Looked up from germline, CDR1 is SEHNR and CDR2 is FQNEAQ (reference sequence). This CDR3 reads CSSSLGGSYEQYF. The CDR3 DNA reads TGTTCCAGCAGCTTAGGCGGGTCCTACGAGCAGTACTTC.

CDR3 sequence (DNA): TGTGCCAGCAGCAGTCTGTTCACTGAAGCTTTCTTT. This sequence encodes CASSSLFTEAFF. This sequence joins TRBV6-5 and TRBJ1-1; D not certain. The CDR3 totals 12 residues. V lost 6 bases and J lost 4, with 9 bases in between. CDR1 and CDR2 from the germline V gene are MNHEY and SVGAGI.

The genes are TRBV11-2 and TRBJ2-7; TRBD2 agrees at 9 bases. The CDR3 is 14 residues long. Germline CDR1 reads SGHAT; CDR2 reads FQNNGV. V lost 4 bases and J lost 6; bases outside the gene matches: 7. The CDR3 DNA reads TGTGCCAGCAGCTCAAGGGGTAGCGGGAGCGAGCAGTACTTC. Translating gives CASSSRGSGSEQYF.

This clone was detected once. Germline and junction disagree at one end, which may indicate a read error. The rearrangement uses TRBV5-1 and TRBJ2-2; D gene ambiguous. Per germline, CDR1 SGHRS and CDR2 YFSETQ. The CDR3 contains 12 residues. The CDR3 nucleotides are TGCGCCGGCAGCCAGCAGGCCGGGGAGCTGTTTTTT. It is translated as CAGSQQAGELFF.

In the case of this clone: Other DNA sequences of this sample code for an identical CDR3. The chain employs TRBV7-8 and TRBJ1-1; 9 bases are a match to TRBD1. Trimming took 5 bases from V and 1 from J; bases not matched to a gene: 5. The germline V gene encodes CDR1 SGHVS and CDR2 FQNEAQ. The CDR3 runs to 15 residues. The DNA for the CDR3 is TGTGCCAGCAGCCCACGGACAGGGGCGAACACTGAAGCTTTCTTT. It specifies CASSPRTGANTEAFF. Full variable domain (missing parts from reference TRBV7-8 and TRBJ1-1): GAGVSQSPRYKVAKRGQDVALRCDPISGHVSLFWYQQALGQGPEFLTYFQNEAQLDKSGLPSDRFFAERPEGSVSTLKIQRTQQEDSAVYLCASSPRTGANTEAFFGQGTRLTVV.

The CDR3 DNA reads TGTGCCAGCAGCGCCCGGGACAGGCCCTACGAGCAGTACTTC. As protein: CASSARDRPYEQYF. V is TRBV9 and J is TRBJ2-7; 8 nucleotides line up with TRBD1. Germline values: CDR1 SGDLS, CDR2 YYNGEE. CDR3 length equals 14 residues. With 3 bases clipped from V and 2 bases from J, the junction kept 4 bases outside the gene matches.

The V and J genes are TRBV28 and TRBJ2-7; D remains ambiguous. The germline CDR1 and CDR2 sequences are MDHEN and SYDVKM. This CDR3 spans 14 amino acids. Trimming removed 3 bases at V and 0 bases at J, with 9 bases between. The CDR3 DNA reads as TGTGCCAGCAGTTTGCAGGCACTCTCCTACGAGCAGTACTTC. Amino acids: CASSLQALSYEQYF.

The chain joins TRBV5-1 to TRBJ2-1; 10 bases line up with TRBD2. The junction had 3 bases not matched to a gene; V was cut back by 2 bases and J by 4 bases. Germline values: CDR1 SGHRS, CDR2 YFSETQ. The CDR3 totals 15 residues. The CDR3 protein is CASSLAGGDYNEQFF. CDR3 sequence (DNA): TGCGCCAGCAGCTTAGCGGGAGGGGATTACAATGAGCAGTTCTTC. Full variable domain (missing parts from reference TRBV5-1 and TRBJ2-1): KAGVTQTPRYLIKTRGQQVTLSCSPISGHRSVSWYQQTPGQGLQFLFEYFSETQRNKGNFPGRFSGRQFSNSRSEMNVSTLELGDSALYLCASSLAGGDYNEQFFGPGTRLTVL.

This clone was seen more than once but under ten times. The CDR3 spells CASSSPARENSPLHF. DNA for the CDR3: TGTGCCAGCAGCTCTCCGGCCAGGGAAAATTCACCCCTCCACTTT. This chain uses TRBV7-9 with TRBJ1-6; weak D call: TRBD1 (5 bases). From germline, CDR1 is SEHNR and CDR2 FQNEAQ (reference sequence). This CDR3 region has 15 residues. The V end lost 4 bases, the J end lost 7 bases, and 14 bases lay between the germline ends.

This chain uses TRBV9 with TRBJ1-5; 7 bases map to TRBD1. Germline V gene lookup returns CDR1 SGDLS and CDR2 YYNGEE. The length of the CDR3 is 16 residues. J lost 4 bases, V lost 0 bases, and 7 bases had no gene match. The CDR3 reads CASSVVRQGRNQPQHF. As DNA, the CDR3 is TGTGCCAGCAGCGTAGTGAGACAGGGTAGGAATCAGCCCCAGCATTTT.

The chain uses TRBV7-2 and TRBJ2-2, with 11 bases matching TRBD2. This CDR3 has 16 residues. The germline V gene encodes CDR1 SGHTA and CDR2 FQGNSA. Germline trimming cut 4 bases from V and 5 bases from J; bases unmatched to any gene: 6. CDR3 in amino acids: CASSSTSGIGTGELFF. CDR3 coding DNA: TGTGCCAGCAGCTCGACTAGCGGGATAGGGACCGGGGAGCTGTTTTTT.

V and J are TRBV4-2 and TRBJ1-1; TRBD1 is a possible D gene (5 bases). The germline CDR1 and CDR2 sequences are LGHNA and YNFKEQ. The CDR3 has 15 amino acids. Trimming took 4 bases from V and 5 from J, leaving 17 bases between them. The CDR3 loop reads CASSPGPGGGTEAFF. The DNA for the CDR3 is TGTGCCAGCAGCCCTGGCCCCGGGGGAGGGACTGAAGCTTTCTTT.

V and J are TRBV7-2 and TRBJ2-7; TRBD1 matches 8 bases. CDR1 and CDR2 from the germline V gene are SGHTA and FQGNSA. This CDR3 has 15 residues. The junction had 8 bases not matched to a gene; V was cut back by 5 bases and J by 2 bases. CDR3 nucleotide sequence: TGTGCCAGCAGCCGACCGGACAGGGTGACCTACGAGCAGTACTTC. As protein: CASSRPDRVTYEQYF.

The CDR3 is CASSPDGANYGYTF. The CDR3 coding sequence is TGTGCCAGCAGCCCAGACGGAGCTAACTATGGCTACACCTTC. The rearrangement joins TRBV6-5 to TRBJ1-2; D ambiguous. Looked up from germline, CDR1 is MNHEY and CDR2 is SVGAGI. CDR3 size: 14 residues. Trimming stripped 6 bases from V and 0 bases from J, with 11 bases between.

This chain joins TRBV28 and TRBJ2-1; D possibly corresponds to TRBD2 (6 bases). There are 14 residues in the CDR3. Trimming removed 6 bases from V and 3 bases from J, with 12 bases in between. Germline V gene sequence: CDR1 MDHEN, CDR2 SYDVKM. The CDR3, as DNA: TGTGCCAGCAGAGGAGGGCAGTTCTACAATGAGCAGTTCTTC. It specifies CASRGGQFYNEQFF.

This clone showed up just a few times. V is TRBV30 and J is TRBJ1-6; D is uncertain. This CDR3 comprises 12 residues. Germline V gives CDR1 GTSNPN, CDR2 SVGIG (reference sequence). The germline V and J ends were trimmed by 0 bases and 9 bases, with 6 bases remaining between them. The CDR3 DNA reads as TGTGCCTGGAGTGTACTTAGTTCACCCCTCCACTTT. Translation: CAWSVLSSPLHF.

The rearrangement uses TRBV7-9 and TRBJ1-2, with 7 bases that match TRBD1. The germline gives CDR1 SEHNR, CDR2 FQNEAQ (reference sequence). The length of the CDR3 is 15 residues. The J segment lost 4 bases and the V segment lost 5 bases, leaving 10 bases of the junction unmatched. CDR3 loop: CASSITGVYGYGYTF. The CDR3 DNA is TGTGCCAGCAGCATTACAGGGGTTTATGGCTATGGCTACACCTTC.

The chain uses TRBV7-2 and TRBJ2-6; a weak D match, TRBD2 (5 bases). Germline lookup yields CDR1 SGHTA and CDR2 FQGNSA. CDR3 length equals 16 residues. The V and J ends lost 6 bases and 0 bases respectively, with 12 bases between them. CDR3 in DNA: TGTGCCAGCAGGGAGGAAGGGAGCTCTGGGGCCAACGTCCTGACTTTC. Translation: CASREEGSSGANVLTF.

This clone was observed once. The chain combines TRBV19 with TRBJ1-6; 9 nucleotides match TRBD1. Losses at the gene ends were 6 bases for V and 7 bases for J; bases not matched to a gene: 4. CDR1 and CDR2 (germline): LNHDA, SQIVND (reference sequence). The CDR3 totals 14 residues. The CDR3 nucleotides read TGTGCCAGTAGAACCGGGACAGGGAATTCACCCCTCCACTTT. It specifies CASRTGTGNSPLHF.